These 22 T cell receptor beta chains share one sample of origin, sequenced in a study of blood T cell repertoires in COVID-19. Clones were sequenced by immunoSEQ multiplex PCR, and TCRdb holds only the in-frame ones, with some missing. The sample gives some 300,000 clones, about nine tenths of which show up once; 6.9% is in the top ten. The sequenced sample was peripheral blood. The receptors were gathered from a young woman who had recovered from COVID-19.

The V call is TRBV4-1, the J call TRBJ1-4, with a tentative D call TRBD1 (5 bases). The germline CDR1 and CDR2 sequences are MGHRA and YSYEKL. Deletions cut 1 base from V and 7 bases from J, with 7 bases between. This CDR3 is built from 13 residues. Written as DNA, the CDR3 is TGCGCCAGCAGCCAAGTCCAGGGTGAAAAACTGTTTTTT. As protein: CASSQVQGEKLFF.

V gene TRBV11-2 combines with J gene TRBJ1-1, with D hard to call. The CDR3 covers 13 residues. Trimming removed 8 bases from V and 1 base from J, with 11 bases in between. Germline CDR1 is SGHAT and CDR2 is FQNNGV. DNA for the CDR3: TGTGCCAGCGGAGAAGACGGGAACACTGAAGCTTTCTTT. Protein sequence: CASGEDGNTEAFF.

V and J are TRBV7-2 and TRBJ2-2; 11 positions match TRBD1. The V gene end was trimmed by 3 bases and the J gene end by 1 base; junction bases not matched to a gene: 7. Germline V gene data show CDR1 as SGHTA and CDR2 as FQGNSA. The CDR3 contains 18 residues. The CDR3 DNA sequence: TGTGCCAGCAGCTTTCCCGGGACAGGGGGATTGAACACCGGGGAGCTGTTTTTT. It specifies CASSFPGTGGLNTGELFF.

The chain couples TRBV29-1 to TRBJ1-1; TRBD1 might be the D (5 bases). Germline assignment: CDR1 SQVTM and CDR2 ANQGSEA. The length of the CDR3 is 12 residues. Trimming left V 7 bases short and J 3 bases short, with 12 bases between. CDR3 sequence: CSAARDDTEAFF. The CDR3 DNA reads TGCAGCGCCGCCAGGGATGACACTGAAGCTTTCTTT.

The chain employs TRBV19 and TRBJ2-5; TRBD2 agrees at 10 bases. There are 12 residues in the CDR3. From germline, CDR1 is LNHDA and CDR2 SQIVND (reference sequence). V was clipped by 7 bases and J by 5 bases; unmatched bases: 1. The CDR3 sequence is CASKREGETQYF. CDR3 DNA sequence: TGTGCCAGTAAGCGGGAGGGGGAGACCCAGTACTTC.

The DNA for the CDR3 is TGTGCCAGCAGCCTACCGGAGGACTGGGCTGAAGCTTTCTTT. Protein: CASSLPEDWAEAFF. J is TRBJ1-1 and V is TRBV5-6; D remains unclear. The CDR3 runs to 14 residues. V lost 4 bases to trimming and J lost 6 bases, with 16 bases between them. Germline V gene data show CDR1 as SGHDT and CDR2 as YYEEEE.

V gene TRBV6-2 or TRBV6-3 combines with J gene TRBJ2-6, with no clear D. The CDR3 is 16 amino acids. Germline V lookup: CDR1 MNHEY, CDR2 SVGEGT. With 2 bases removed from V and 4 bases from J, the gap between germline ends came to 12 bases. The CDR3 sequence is CASSYNQVPGANVLTF. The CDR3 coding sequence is TGTGCCAGCAGTTACAATCAGGTACCCGGGGCCAACGTCCTGACTTTC.

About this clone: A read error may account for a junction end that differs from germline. CDR3 loop: CASSFKIAGGSHEQYF. In nucleotides, the CDR3 is TGTGCCAGCAGTTTTAAGATAGCGGGGGGCTCCCACGAGCAGTACTTC. The chain joins TRBV6-2 or TRBV6-3 to TRBJ2-7; 10 bases map to TRBD2. The germline gives CDR1 MNHEY, CDR2 SVGEGT. CDR3 length: 16 residues.

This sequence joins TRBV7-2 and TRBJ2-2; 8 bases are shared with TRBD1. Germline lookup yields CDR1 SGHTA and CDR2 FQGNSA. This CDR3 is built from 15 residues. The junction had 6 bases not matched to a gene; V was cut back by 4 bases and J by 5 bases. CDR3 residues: CASSSDRAFTGELFF. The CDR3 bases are TGTGCCAGCAGCTCGGACAGGGCCTTTACCGGGGAGCTGTTTTTT.

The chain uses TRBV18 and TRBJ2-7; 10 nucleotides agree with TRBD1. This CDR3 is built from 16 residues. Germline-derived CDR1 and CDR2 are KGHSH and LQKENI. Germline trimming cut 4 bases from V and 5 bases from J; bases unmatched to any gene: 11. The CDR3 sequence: CASSRNAGTGVHEQYF. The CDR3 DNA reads TGTGCCAGCTCACGAAACGCCGGGACAGGGGTCCACGAGCAGTACTTC.

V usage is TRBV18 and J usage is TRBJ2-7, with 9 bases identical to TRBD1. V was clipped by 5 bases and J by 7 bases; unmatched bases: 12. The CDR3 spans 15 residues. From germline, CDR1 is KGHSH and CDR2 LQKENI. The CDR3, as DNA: TGTGCCAGCTCAACCACGTCCGGGACAGGGAGGGAGCAGTACTTC. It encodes CASSTTSGTGREQYF.

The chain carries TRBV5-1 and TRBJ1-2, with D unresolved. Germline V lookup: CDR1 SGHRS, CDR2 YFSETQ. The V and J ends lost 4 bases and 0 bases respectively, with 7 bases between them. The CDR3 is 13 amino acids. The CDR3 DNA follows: TGCGCCAGCAGCCAGTCCACTAACTATGGCTACACCTTC. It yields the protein CASSQSTNYGYTF.

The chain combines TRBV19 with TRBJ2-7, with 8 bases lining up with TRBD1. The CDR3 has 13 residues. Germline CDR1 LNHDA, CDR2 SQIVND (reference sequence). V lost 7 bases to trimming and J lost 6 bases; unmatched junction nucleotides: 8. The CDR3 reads CASKAGGFSEQYF. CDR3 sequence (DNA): TGTGCCAGTAAGGCAGGGGGCTTCTCCGAGCAGTACTTC.

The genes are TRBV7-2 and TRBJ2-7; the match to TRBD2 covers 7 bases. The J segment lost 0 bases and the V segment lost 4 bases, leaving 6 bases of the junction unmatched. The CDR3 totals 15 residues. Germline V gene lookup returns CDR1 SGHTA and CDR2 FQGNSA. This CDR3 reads CASSSGGRYSYEQYF. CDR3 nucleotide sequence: TGTGCCAGCAGCTCGGGCGGGAGATACTCCTACGAGCAGTACTTC.

CDR3 sequence (DNA): TGTGCCAGCAGTGCCGCCGGGACAGGTAACAATGAGCAGTTCTTC. Translating it yields CASSAAGTGNNEQFF. The chain has TRBV28 and TRBJ2-1; 8 bases map to TRBD1. There are 15 residues in the CDR3. V shed 5 bases, J shed 5 bases, and the junction held 8 bases outside the gene matches. Germline V lookup: CDR1 MDHEN, CDR2 SYDVKM.

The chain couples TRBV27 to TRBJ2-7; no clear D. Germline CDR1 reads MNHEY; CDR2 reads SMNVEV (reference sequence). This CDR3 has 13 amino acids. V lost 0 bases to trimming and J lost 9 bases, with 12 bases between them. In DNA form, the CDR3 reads TGTGCCAGCAGTTTATCGAATACTCTAGGGCAGTACTTC. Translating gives CASSLSNTLGQYF.

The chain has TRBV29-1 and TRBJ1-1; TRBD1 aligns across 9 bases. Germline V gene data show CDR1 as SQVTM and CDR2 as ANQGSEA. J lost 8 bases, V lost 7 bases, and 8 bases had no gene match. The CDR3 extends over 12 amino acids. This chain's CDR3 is CSGGQGTREAFF. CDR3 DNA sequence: TGCAGCGGCGGACAGGGGACACGAGAAGCTTTCTTT.

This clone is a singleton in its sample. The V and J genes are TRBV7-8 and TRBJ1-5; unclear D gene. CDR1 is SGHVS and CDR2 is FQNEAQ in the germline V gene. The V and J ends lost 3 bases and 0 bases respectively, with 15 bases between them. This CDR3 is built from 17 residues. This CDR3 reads CASSLYSRTYSNQPQHF. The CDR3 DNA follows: TGTGCCAGCAGCTTGTACAGCAGAACTTATAGCAATCAGCCCCAGCATTTT.

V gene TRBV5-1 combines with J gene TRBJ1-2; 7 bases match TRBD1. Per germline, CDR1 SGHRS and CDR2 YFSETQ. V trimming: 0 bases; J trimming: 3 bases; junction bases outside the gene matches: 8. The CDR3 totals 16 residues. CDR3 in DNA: TGCGCCAGCAGCTTGGGACAGGGAGTAGATGACTATGGCTACACCTTC. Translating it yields CASSLGQGVDDYGYTF.

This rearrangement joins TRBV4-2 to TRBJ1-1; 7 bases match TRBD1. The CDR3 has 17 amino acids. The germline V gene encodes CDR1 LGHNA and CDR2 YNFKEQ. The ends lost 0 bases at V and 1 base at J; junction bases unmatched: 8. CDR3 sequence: CASSQDPGGSENTEAFF. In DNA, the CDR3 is TGTGCCAGCAGCCAAGATCCAGGGGGAAGTGAGAACACTGAAGCTTTCTTT.

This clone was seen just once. CDR3 sequence: CASSFTPRAGQQETQYF. The CDR3 DNA reads TGTGCCAGCAGCTTTACTCCAAGGGCAGGGCAGCAAGAGACCCAGTACTTC. The chain has TRBV7-9 and TRBJ2-5, with a weak D call TRBD1 (5 bases). Germline V gene data show CDR1 as SEHNR and CDR2 as FQNEAQ (reference sequence). Deletions cut 3 bases from V and 2 bases from J, with 19 bases between. This CDR3 contains 17 residues.

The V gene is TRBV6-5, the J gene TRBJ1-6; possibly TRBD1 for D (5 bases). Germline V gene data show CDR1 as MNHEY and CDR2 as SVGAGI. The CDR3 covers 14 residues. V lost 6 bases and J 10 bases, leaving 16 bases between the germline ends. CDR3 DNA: TGTGCCAGCAGCCCGGGCCCTGGGGGGTCACCCCTCCACTTT. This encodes CASSPGPGGSPLHF.